The 25 T cell receptor beta chains presented below share a single source sample, sequenced in a study of T cells in Graves' hyperthyroidism and ophthalmopathy. RNA transcripts provided the source from which TCR beta CDR3 regions were amplified. HTBI primers were employed in a first-round RT-PCR of the TCR CDR3. Via MiXCR, TCRdb re-called the multiplex PCR reads, giving one row per CDR3 protein. The data hold more than 350,000 distinct CDR3 sequences, with 15% to 20% observed a single time. Source material: blood. These TCRs come from a young woman with Graves' hyperthyroidism that later progressed to Graves' ophthalmopathy.

The chain joins TRBV2 to TRBJ1-2; weak D call: TRBD1 (5 bases). The CDR3 has 16 residues. Germline V gene sequence: CDR1 SNHLY, CDR2 FYNNEI. V was clipped by 7 bases and J by 4 bases, with 22 bases between them. Written as DNA, the CDR3 is TGTGCCAGCACCAGGGAGGGCGCGAGCTCGAGCTATGGCTACACCTTC. It is translated as CASTREGASSSYGYTF. The whole variable domain, remainder taken from reference TRBV2 and TRBJ1-2, is EPEVTQTPSHQVTQMGQEVILRCVPISNHLYFYWYRQILGQKVEFLVSFYNNEISEKSEIFDDQFSVERPDGSNFTLKIRSTKLEDSAMYFCASTREGASSSYGYTFGSGTRLTVV.

This clonotype was detected ten times or more. The V and J genes are TRBV9 and TRBJ1-3; D is ambiguous. The CDR3 consists of 15 residues. CDR1 is SGDLS, CDR2 YYNGEE, per germline. The V end lost 0 bases, the J end lost 4 bases, and 11 bases lay between the germline ends. CDR3 loop: CASSVGPNPGNTIYF. The DNA for the CDR3 is TGTGCCAGCAGCGTAGGCCCCAACCCCGGAAACACCATATATTTT.

This clonotype was seen at least ten times. The rearrangement uses TRBV18 and TRBJ2-7; 8 bases align to TRBD1. Germline V gene data show CDR1 as KGHSH and CDR2 as LQKENI. V shed 2 bases, J shed 5 bases, and the junction held 8 bases outside the gene matches. The CDR3 covers 15 residues. The CDR3 is CASSPNADRDHEQYF. The CDR3 DNA reads as TGTGCCAGCTCACCAAATGCGGACAGGGACCACGAGCAGTACTTC.

In this sample, this clonotype turned up many times. The CDR3 DNA reads as TGTGCCAGCAGCTTAATCGGACAGGGAAATGAAAAACTGTTTTTT. Its protein is CASSLIGQGNEKLFF. This chain links TRBV28 with TRBJ1-4, with TRBD1 matching 8 bases. J gave up 5 bases and V 6 bases, and 8 bases lay outside the gene matches. This CDR3 contains 15 residues. Germline CDR1 is MDHEN and CDR2 is SYDVKM.

This clonotype was picked up many times. The chain combines TRBV27 with TRBJ2-4, with TRBD2 as a possible D gene (6 bases). CDR1 is MNHEY, CDR2 SMNVEV, per germline (reference sequence). There are 16 residues in the CDR3. The V end lost 5 bases, the J end lost 0 bases, and 14 bases lay between the germline ends. CDR3 amino acids: CASSRAGFLAKNIQYF. CDR3 DNA sequence: TGTGCCAGCAGTAGGGCGGGATTTCTAGCCAAAAACATTCAGTACTTC.

A few counts support this clonotype. The V call is TRBV28, the J call TRBJ1-1; no clear D gene. Germline lookup yields CDR1 MDHEN and CDR2 SYDVKM. Trimming took 11 bases from V and 8 from J, leaving 6 bases between them. The CDR3 contains 8 residues. The CDR3 reads CALQEAFF. CDR3 DNA sequence: TGTGCCTTGCAAGAAGCTTTCTTT.

To note about this clonotype: The junction departs from germline at one end; a sequencing error may be responsible. The chain carries TRBV12-3 or TRBV12-4 and TRBJ1-5, with D perhaps matching TRBD1 (6 bases). The CDR3 is 15 amino acids. The CDR3 is CANSLGGDSNQPQHF. CDR3 in DNA: TGTGCCAACAGTTTAGGGGGGGATAGCAATCAGCCCCAGCATTTT.

Details on this clonotype: An end of the junction differs from the germline gene, which may be a read error. The genes are TRBV28 and TRBJ2-1; TRBD1 agrees at 7 bases. Germline lookup yields CDR1 MDHEN and CDR2 SYDVKM. This CDR3 is built from 13 residues. The CDR3 reads CASSLSTGTLGVF. As DNA, the CDR3 is TGTGCCAGCAGTCTATCGACAGGGACCTTAGGGGTCTTC.

This clonotype has just one count. The rearrangement joins TRBV15 to TRBJ1-2; D might be TRBD1 (6 bases). There are 18 residues in the CDR3. In germline, CDR1 is LNHNV, CDR2 YYDKDF (reference sequence). V shed 0 bases and J shed 7 bases, with 24 bases lying between them. This chain's CDR3 is CATSRDNRIQGWRGGYTF. DNA for the CDR3: TGTGCCACCAGCAGAGACAACCGTATACAGGGTTGGAGGGGTGGCTACACCTTC.

This clonotype was counted ten times or more. This sequence joins TRBV5-4 and TRBJ1-3; the D is unclear. Germline assignment: CDR1 SGHNT and CDR2 YYREEE (reference sequence). V lost 4 bases and J lost 1, with 15 bases in between. This CDR3 comprises 16 residues. The CDR3 nucleotides read TGTGCCAGCAGCCCTGCCCTCCCCGGTTCTGGAAACACCATATATTTT. It translates to CASSPALPGSGNTIYF. The entire variable domain, with the rest obtained from reference TRBV5-4 and TRBJ1-3, is as follows: ETGVTQSPTHLIKTRGQQVTLRCSSQSGHNTVSWYQQALGQGPQFIFQYYREEENGRGNFPPRFSGLQFPNYSSELNVNALELDDSALYLCASSPALPGSGNTIYFGEGSWLTVV.

This clonotype has ten or more counts. This sequence joins TRBV7-8 and TRBJ2-2; possibly TRBD1 or TRBD2 for D (5 bases each). Trimming cost V 4 bases and J 4 bases, with 22 bases left between them. Per the germline V gene, CDR1 is SGHVS and CDR2 is FQNEAQ. The CDR3 sequence is 18 residues long. CDR3 bases: TGTGCCAGCAGCTCTCGCCGGACTGGGACCAGAGGCACCGGGGAGCTGTTTTTT. It codes for CASSSRRTGTRGTGELFF.

This clonotype was detected many times. V and J are TRBV2 and TRBJ2-1; 11 bases match TRBD2. The J segment lost 7 bases and the V segment lost 8 bases, leaving 10 bases of the junction unmatched. This CDR3 is 15 amino acids long. The germline gives CDR1 SNHLY, CDR2 FYNNEI. Here the CDR3 DNA reads TGTGCCAGCGGGGACTGGGGGACTAGCGGTAATGAGCAGTTCTTC. It yields the protein CASGDWGTSGNEQFF.

The chain couples TRBV6-5 to TRBJ1-5; TRBD1 agrees at 7 bases. V shed 2 bases, J shed 7 bases, and the junction held 5 bases outside the gene matches. This CDR3 contains 14 residues. Germline-derived CDR1 and CDR2 are MNHEY and SVGAGI. CDR3: CASSYRGHGQPQHF. The CDR3 coding sequence is TGTGCCAGCAGTTACAGGGGGCATGGGCAGCCCCAGCATTTT.

The chain joins TRBV11-2 to TRBJ2-2, with 9 positions matching TRBD1. The CDR3 consists of 17 residues. CDR1 is SGHAT, CDR2 FQNNGV, per germline. With V trimmed by 5 bases and J by 0 bases, 7 bases remained unmatched. Written as DNA, the CDR3 is TGTGCCAGCAGCGGACAGGGGTTTGAAGCGAACACCGGGGAGCTGTTTTTT. Translating it yields CASSGQGFEANTGELFF.

V gene TRBV4-1 combines with J gene TRBJ2-5; 11 bases fit TRBD2. Losses at the gene ends were 4 bases for V and 3 bases for J; bases not matched to a gene: 10. The germline V gene encodes CDR1 MGHRA and CDR2 YSYEKL. The CDR3 totals 17 residues. The CDR3 spells CASSRTLGLADKETQYF. CDR3 DNA sequence: TGCGCCAGCAGCCGGACTTTGGGACTAGCGGATAAAGAGACCCAGTACTTC.

This clonotype was recorded many times. The chain has TRBV7-8 and TRBJ2-7; D not certain. The CDR3 spans 13 residues. The germline gives CDR1 SGHVS, CDR2 FQNEAQ. Trimming removed 7 bases from V and 6 bases from J, with 16 bases in between. CDR3 in DNA: TGTGCCAGCACGAGAGTAGACCGCAGCGAGCAGTACTTC. This gives the protein CASTRVDRSEQYF.

This clonotype has ten or more counts. This rearrangement joins TRBV28 to TRBJ1-5, with 9 positions matching TRBD1. V lost 1 base to trimming and J lost 7 bases; unmatched junction nucleotides: 20. The germline CDR1 and CDR2 sequences are MDHEN and SYDVKM. The CDR3 spans 20 residues. This CDR3 reads CASSLFLIRRGTGSEQPQHF. The CDR3 nucleotides are TGTGCCAGCAGTTTATTTCTTATAAGGCGGGGGACAGGGTCTGAACAGCCCCAGCATTTT.

This clonotype came up many times. The V call is TRBV28, the J call TRBJ2-3; D remains ambiguous. CDR1 MDHEN and CDR2 SYDVKM come from the germline V gene. Trimming cost V 6 bases and J 4 bases, with 8 bases left between them. This CDR3 comprises 12 residues. DNA of the CDR3: TGTGCCAGCAGCAAGGTCGCAGATACGCAGTATTTT. Residues: CASSKVADTQYF.

This clonotype has ten or more counts. CDR3 residues: CASSEMLGTGPKNIQYF. CDR3 bases: TGTGCCAGCAGTGAAATGTTGGGGACAGGGCCCAAAAACATTCAGTACTTC. The chain carries TRBV6-1 and TRBJ2-4; 9 nucleotides line up with TRBD1. After removal of 2 bases from V and 2 bases from J, the junction contained 7 bases not matched to a gene. The germline V gene has CDR1 MNHNS and CDR2 SASEGT. The CDR3 covers 17 residues.

This clonotype was observed a handful of times. The chain is built from TRBV20-1 and TRBJ2-7; tentatively, D is TRBD1 or TRBD2 (6 bases each). Germline V gene data show CDR1 as DFQATT and CDR2 as SNEGSKA (reference sequence). This CDR3 is built from 15 residues. Trimming pared 1 base from V and 5 bases from J, leaving 18 bases between. CDR3 nucleotide sequence: TGCAGTGCTAGAGCGGAGGGACAAGGGCACCACGAGCAGTACTTC. It translates to CSARAEGQGHHEQYF.

This clonotype was detected many times. The chain is built from TRBV6-5 and TRBJ2-3; D possibly corresponds to TRBD2 (6 bases). V lost 1 base, J lost 0 bases, and 8 bases lay in between. CDR1 MNHEY and CDR2 SVGAGI come from the germline V gene. The CDR3 has 15 amino acids. The CDR3 spells CASSYFSGSTDTQYF. The DNA for the CDR3 is TGTGCCAGCAGTTACTTTAGCGGCAGCACAGATACGCAGTATTTT.

This clonotype was counted only a few times. The rearrangement joins TRBV6-1 to TRBJ1-1, with 7 bases fitting TRBD1. V gave up 6 bases and J gave up 2 bases; unmatched junction bases: 9. CDR1 and CDR2 from the germline V gene are MNHNS and SASEGT. This CDR3 spans 15 amino acids. In DNA form, the CDR3 reads TGTGCCAGCAGCCTGAACAGGGGTATTAACACTGAAGCTTTCTTT. It specifies CASSLNRGINTEAFF.

This clonotype was counted a few times. With a much larger clone just one base away, this may be a read error. The conserved phenylalanine or tryptophan is not found at the CDR3 terminus, so this likely reflects a read error. The V call is TRBV28, the J call TRBJ1-1; D is unclear. The germline CDR1 and CDR2 sequences are MDHEN and SYDVKM. This CDR3 is 13 amino acids long. Deletions cut 6 bases from V and 1 base from J, with 9 bases between. DNA of the CDR3: TGTGCCAGCAGCTTCAGGAAGAACACTGAAGCTTTCCTT. Amino acids: CASSFRKNTEAFL.

The table lists this clonotype with many counts. CDR3 sequence (DNA): TGTGCCAGCAGTTTATCGGGGGGCCTGAACACTGAAGCTTTCTTT. Amino acid sequence: CASSLSGGLNTEAFF. The rearrangement links TRBV27 to TRBJ1-1; TRBD1 might be the D (6 bases). V was clipped by 0 bases and J by 0 bases, with 8 bases between them. This CDR3 is built from 15 residues. Germline V gene data show CDR1 as MNHEY and CDR2 as SMNVEV (reference sequence).

The chain joins TRBV5-1 to TRBJ2-5; 9 bases match TRBD1. The ends lost 3 bases at V and 3 bases at J; junction bases unmatched: 6. There are 15 residues in the CDR3. From germline, CDR1 is SGHRS and CDR2 YFSETQ. This CDR3 reads CASSWTGAREETQYF. CDR3 coding DNA: TGCGCCAGCAGCTGGACAGGGGCCAGGGAAGAGACCCAGTACTTC.